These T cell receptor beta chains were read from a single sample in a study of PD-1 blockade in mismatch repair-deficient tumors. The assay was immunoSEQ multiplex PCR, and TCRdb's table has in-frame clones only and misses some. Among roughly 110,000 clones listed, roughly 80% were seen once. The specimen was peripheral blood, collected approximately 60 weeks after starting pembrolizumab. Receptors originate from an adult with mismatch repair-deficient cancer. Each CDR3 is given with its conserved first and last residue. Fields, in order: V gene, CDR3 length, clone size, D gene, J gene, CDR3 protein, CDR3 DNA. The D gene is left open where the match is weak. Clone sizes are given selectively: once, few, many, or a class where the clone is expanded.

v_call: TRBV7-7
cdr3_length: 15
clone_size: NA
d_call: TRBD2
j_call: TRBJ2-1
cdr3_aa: CASSPGTSFIYEQFF
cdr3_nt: TGTGCTAGCAGCCCCGGGACTAGCTTTATCTATGAGCAGTTCTTC

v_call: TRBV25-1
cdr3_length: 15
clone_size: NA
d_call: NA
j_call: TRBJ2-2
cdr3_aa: CASSDPGRDTGELFF
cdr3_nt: TGTGCCAGCAGTGACCCGGGCAGGGATACCGGGGAGCTGTTTTTT

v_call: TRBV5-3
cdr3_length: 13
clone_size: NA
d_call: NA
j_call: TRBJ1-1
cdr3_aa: CASSLQANTEAFF
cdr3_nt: TGTGCCAGCAGCTTACAGGCCAACACTGAAGCTTTCTTT

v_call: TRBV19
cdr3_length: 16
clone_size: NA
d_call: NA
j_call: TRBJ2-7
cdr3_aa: CASSMRPSGRFDEQYF
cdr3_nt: TGTGCCAGTAGTATGCGGCCCTCGGGCAGGTTTGACGAGCAGTACTTC

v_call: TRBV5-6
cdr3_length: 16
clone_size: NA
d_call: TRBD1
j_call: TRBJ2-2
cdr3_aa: CASSLPGTVNTGELFF
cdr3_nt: TGTGCCAGCAGCTTGCCAGGGACAGTTAACACCGGGGAGCTGTTTTTT

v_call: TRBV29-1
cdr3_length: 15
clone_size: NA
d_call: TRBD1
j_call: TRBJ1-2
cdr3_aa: CSVERETGRWYGYTF
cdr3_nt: TGCAGCGTTGAACGCGAGACAGGGAGGTGGTATGGCTACACCTTC

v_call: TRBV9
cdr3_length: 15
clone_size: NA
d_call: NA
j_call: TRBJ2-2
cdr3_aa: CASSVAGTNTGELFF
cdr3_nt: TGTGCCAGCAGCGTAGCTGGGACGAACACCGGGGAGCTGTTTTTT

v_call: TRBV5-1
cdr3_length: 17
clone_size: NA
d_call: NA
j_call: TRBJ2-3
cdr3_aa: CASSLDPPDASTDTQYF
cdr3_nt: TGCGCCAGCAGCTTGGACCCCCCGGATGCTAGCACAGATACGCAGTATTTT

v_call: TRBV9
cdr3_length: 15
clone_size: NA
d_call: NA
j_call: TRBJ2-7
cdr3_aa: CASSVEPGEVYEQYF
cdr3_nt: TGTGCCAGCAGCGTAGAACCGGGCGAAGTCTACGAGCAGTACTTC

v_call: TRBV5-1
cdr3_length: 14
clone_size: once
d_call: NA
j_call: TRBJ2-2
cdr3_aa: CASSRGDYTGELFF
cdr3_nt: TGCGCCAGCAGTAGAGGCGACTACACCGGGGAGCTGTTTTTT

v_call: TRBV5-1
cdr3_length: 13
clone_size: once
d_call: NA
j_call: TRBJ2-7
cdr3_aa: CASSFRRGYEQYF
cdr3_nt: TGCGCCAGCAGCTTTCGCAGGGGCTACGAGCAGTACTTC

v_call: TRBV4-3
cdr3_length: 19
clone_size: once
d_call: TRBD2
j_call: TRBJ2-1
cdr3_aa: CASSQGHSEREVSSIAQFF
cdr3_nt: TGCGCCAGCAGCCAAGGGCACTCGGAGCGGGAGGTTTCGTCTATAGCGCAGTTCTTC

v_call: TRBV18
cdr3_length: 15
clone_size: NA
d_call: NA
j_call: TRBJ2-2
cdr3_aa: CASSPADFNTGELFF
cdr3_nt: TGTGCCAGCTCACCCGCGGACTTCAACACCGGGGAGCTGTTTTTT

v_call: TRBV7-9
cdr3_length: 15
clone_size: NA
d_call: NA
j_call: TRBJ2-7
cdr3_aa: CASSLGGTWIYEQYF
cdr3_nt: TGTGCCAGCAGCTTAGGTGGGACTTGGATTTACGAGCAGTACTTC

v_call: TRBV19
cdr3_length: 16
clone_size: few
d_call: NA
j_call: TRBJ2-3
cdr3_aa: CASSITPEPSTDTQYF
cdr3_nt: TGTGCCAGTAGTATAACTCCGGAGCCTAGCACAGATACGCAGTATTTT

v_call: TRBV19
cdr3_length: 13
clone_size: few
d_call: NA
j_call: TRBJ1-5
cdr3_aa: CASSITGDQPQHF
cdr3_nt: TGTGCCAGTAGTATCACGGGGGATCAGCCCCAGCATTTT

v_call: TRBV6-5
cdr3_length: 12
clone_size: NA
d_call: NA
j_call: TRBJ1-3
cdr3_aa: CASSYSGYTIYF
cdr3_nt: TGTGCCAGCTCCTACTCAGGTTACACCATATATTTT

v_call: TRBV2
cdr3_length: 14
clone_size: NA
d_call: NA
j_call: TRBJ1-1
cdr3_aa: CASSERSLGTEAFF
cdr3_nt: TGTGCCAGCAGTGAGAGGAGCTTGGGCACTGAAGCTTTCTTT

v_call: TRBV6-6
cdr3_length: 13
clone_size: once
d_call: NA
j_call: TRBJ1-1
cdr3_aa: CASTRGRLGEAFF
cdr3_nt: TGTGCCAGCACACGGGGGCGGCTTGGTGAAGCTTTCTTT

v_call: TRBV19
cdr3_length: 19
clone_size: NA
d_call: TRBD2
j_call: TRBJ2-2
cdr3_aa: CASSITNLVLAGEIGELFF
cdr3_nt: TGTGCCAGTAGTATAACAAACCTCGTCCTAGCGGGAGAAATCGGGGAGCTGTTTTTT

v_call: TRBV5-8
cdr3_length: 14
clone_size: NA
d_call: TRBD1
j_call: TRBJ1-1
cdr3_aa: CASSLEGANTEAFF
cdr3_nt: TGTGCCAGCAGCTTGGAGGGGGCGAACACTGAAGCTTTCTTT

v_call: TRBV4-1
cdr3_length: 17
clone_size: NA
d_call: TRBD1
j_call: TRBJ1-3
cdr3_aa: CASSQGIGGSSGNTIYF
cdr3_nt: TGCGCCAGCAGCCAAGGGATAGGGGGCTCCTCTGGAAACACCATATATTTT

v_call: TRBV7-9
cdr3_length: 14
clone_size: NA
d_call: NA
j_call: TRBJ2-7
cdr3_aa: CASSLDGGAYEQYF
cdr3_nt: TGTGCCAGCAGCTTAGATGGCGGAGCCTACGAGCAGTACTTC

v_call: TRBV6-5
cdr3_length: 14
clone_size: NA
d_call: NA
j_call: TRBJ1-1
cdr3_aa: CASSYTGLKPEAFF
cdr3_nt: TGTGCCAGCAGTTATACAGGGCTAAAACCTGAAGCTTTCTTT

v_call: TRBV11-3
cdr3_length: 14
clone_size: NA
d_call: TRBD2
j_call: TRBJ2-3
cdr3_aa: CASSLDGRADTQYF
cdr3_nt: TGTGCCAGCAGCTTAGACGGGAGGGCAGATACGCAGTATTTT

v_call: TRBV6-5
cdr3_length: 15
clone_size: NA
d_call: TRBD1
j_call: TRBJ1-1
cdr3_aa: CASKNRDRPSSEAFF
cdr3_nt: TGTGCCAGCAAAAACCGGGACAGACCGTCGAGTGAAGCTTTCTTT

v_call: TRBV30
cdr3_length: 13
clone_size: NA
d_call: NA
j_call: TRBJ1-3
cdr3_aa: CAWSVQVGNTIYF
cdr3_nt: TGTGCCTGGAGTGTACAGGTTGGGAACACCATATATTTT

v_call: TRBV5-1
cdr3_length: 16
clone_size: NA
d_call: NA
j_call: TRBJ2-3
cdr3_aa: CASSLSTGVGSGTQYF
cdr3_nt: TGCGCCAGCAGCTTGAGTACGGGAGTTGGTTCGGGAACGCAGTATTTT

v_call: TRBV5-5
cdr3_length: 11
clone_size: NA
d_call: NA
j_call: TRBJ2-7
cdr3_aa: CASSSSYEQYF
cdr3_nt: TGTGCCAGCAGCTCGTCCTACGAGCAGTACTTC

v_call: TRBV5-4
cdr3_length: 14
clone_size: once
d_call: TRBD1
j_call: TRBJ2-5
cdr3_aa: CASSITDRGETQYF
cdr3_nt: TGTGCCAGCAGCATAACCGACAGGGGAGAGACCCAGTACTTC